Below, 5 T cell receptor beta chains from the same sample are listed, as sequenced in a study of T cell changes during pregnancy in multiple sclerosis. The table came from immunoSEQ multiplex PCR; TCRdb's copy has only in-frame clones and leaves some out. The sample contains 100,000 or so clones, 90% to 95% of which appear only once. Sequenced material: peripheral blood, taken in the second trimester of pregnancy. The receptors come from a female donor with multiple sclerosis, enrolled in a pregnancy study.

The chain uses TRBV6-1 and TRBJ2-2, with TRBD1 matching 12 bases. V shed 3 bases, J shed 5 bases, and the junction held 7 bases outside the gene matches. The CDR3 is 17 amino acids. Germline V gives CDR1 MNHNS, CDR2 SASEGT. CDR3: CASSDPGQGAGTGELFF. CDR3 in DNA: TGTGCCAGCAGTGACCCGGGACAGGGGGCTGGGACCGGGGAGCTGTTTTTT.

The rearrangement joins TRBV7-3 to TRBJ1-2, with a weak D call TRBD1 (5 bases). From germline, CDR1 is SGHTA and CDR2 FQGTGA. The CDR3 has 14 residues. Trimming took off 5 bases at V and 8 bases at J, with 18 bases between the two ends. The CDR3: CASSPGLRREGYTF. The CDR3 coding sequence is TGTGCCAGCAGCCCGGGGCTCCGTCGGGAGGGCTACACCTTC.

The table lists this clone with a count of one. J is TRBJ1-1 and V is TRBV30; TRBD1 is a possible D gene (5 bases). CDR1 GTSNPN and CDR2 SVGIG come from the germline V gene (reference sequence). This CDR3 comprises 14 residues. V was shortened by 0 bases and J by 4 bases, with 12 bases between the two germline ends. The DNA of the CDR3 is TGTGCCTGGAGTGTACTGGGGGGACCCACTGAAGCTTTCTTT. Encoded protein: CAWSVLGGPTEAFF.

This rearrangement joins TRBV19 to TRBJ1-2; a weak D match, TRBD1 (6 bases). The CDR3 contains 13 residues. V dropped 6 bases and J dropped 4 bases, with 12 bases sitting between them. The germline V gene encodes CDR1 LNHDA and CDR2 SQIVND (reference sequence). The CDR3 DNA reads TGTGCCAGTAGCCCGGACAGTTCCTATGGCTACACCTTC. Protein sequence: CASSPDSSYGYTF.

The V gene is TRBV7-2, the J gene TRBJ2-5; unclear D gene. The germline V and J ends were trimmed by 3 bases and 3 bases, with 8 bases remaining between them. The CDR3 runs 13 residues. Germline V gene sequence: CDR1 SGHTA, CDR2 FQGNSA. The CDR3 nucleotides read TGTGCCAGCAGCTTTAGCAAGGAAGAGACCCAGTACTTC. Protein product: CASSFSKEETQYF.